This T cell receptor (beta chain) was obtained from a study of post-analysis software for immune sequencing data. TCR beta cDNA libraries included unique molecular identifiers. Each CDR3 protein is one row after TCRdb ran MiXCR on the PCR reads. The sample consists of roughly 600,000 distinct CDR3 sequences, roughly 46% of them appearing once. Turning to this clonotype: What it binds is unknown.

Overall study results and limits: Multiple sclerosis was associated with a significant reduction in normalized Chao1 diversity relative to controls. Compared with controls, patients had more of five TRBV segments, including TRBV5-6, TRBV5-1 and TRBV20-1.

The V and J ends lost 7 bases and 6 bases, in that order; junction bases with no gene match: 10. The CDR3 has 15 residues. Germline CDR1 and CDR2: MGHDK and SYGVNS. Sequenced: blood. The TCR was taken from a girl between 5 and 17 years old with multiple sclerosis. This chain links TRBV25-1 with TRBJ2-3; TRBD1 aligns across 10 bases. The CDR3 spells CASTLPGTGADTQYF. CDR3 nucleotides: TGTGCCAGCACACTTCCCGGGACAGGGGCGGATACGCAGTATTTT.